This T cell receptor beta chain was sequenced for a study of blood T cell repertoires in COVID-19 (dated by TCRdb to 2019 to 2021). Looking at the study overall: Samples covering the acute and convalescent phases of COVID-19 were provided by collaborators in the United States, Italy and Spain. The samples were drawn from the first 160 participants of the ongoing ImmuneRACE study and from over a thousand subjects provided by 6 global collaborators. Where HLA class I and class II types were available, the types were taken from metadata supplied by the sample provider, not from assay-based typing. The repertoires were released in a freely available public database meant as a resource for research on the immune response to SARS-CoV-2. The material from the prospective study consisted of cDNA or gDNA derived from T cells, B-cell-depleted T cells, or PBMCs. The dataset comprised deeply sampled blood TCRbeta repertoires from subjects exposed to, actively infected with, or recovered from COVID-19. A de-identified subject ID, COVID-19 status, age in years and sex were almost always included in the sample metadata.

Whole blood was collected in K2EDTA tubes by collaborating institutions according to the institutions' own protocols. For TCRbeta analysis, collaborators shipped samples in one of three forms: frozen whole blood, isolated PBMCs, or DNA extracted from either of those sample types. The immunoSEQ Assay, a bias-controlled multiplex PCR, was used to amplify TCRbeta CDR3 regions from genomic DNA. Processing in the source paper ran as follows. Nucleated cell counts per sample were estimated from amplification of reference gene primers within the assay. To quantify the absolute abundance of each unique TCRbeta CDR3 rearrangement, sequence reads were collapsed and filtered. For each sample, productive Simpson clonality was calculated as the square root of Simpson's diversity index across productive rearrangements. Not all clones reach the TCRdb copy of this immuneACCESS table, which keeps in-frame sequences only. Checked studies attribute under half of the gap to unresolved V genes and leave the rest unexplained. V and J calls plus clone size are reproduced from that table; the DNA served to infer D and trimming. This sample holds tens of thousands of clones; approximately 88% were observed only once. 4% to 5.5% of the sample is in the top ten clones.

The CDR3 sequence holds 16 residues, the cysteine and phenylalanine included. The read is trimmed to its CDR3 DNA, 48 bases read in frame from base 1. Via the germline V gene, CDR1 is MDHEN and CDR2 SYDVKM. The V end gives up 6 bases and the J end 9 bases, leaving 16 bases in the junction not matched to a gene. Overall results and qualifications from the work: The quantity of clinical and demographic metadata differed by source and by participant and was supplied without curation.

Worth noting for this clone: The antigen this receptor binds is unknown. No base qualities exist here, and no much larger clone lies one base off it.

The sequence joins TRBV28 to TRBJ2-1; TRBD2 matches 8 bases in the middle. Sequencing input: peripheral blood. This clonotype was obtained from a human donor in a cohort sampled during active COVID-19. In nucleotide form, the sequence is TGTGCCAGCAGCTCCCCAGGGACTAGAGGGCGGGGTGAGCAGTTCTTC. The encoded protein is CASSSPGTRGRGEQFF.